Presented here are 8 T cell receptor beta chains from one specimen sequenced in a study of blood T cell repertoires in COVID-19. The method was immunoSEQ multiplex PCR; TCRdb's version includes in-frame clones alone and lacks a portion of them. The sample gives about 250,000 clones, more than 75% of which show up once; more than 1.5% is in the top ten. What was sequenced was PBMCs or T cells enriched from blood (not recorded which). All receptors derive from a man aged 35-49 years who had recovered from COVID-19.

This chain uses TRBV11-2 with TRBJ2-7; tentative D call: TRBD1 (6 bases). The V gene lost 0 bases and the J gene lost 6 bases, with 12 bases spanning the gap. The CDR3 contains 14 residues. Germline V gene data show CDR1 as SGHAT and CDR2 as FQNNGV. The CDR3 sequence: CASSLDDRMGEQYF. CDR3 bases: TGTGCCAGCAGCTTAGATGACAGGATGGGCGAGCAGTACTTC.

The chain uses TRBV12-3 or TRBV12-4 and TRBJ1-1, with D perhaps matching TRBD1 (5 bases). Trimming took off 5 bases at V and 4 bases at J, with 8 bases between the two ends. This CDR3 is 12 amino acids long. The CDR3 DNA reads TGTGCCAGCAGTCCAGGGTTCACTGAAGCTTTCTTT. Protein: CASSPGFTEAFF.

The CDR3 DNA reads TGCGCCAGCAGCTTGGAGGGACAGGGTGACAATGAGCAGTTCTTC. Translation: CASSLEGQGDNEQFF. V and J are TRBV5-1 and TRBJ2-1, with 9 bases that match TRBD1. V was pared by 0 bases and J by 5 bases, with 3 bases of the junction left unmatched. The CDR3 covers 15 residues. From germline, CDR1 is SGHRS and CDR2 YFSETQ.

The chain recombines TRBV4-3 with TRBJ2-1, with TRBD2 as a possible D gene (6 bases). V lost 1 base and J 10 bases, leaving 17 bases between the germline ends. The CDR3 is made up of 15 amino acids. Germline CDR1 and CDR2: LGHNA and YSLEER. The chain's CDR3 is CASSQVASEGGEQFF. The CDR3 bases are TGCGCCAGCAGCCAAGTCGCTAGCGAGGGAGGAGAGCAGTTCTTC.

This chain connects TRBV18 to TRBJ1-1, with 8 bases matching TRBD1. The CDR3 is made up of 17 amino acids. V trimming: 6 bases; J trimming: 1 base; junction bases outside the gene matches: 13. Looked up from germline, CDR1 is KGHSH and CDR2 is LQKENI. The CDR3 spells CASSWKRPGQENTEAFF. CDR3 bases: TGTGCCAGCTCCTGGAAACGCCCGGGACAGGAGAACACTGAAGCTTTCTTT.

The chain recombines TRBV29-1 with TRBJ1-1, with D perhaps TRBD1 (5 bases). CDR1 and CDR2 (germline): SQVTM, ANQGSEA. CDR3 length: 13 residues. The V gene lost 4 bases and the J gene lost 5 bases, with 14 bases spanning the gap. The CDR3 spells CSVVVGDGTEAFF. CDR3 coding DNA: TGCAGCGTTGTTGTAGGGGATGGGACTGAAGCTTTCTTT.

This clone appeared a single time. J is TRBJ2-7 and V is TRBV28; possible D gene TRBD2, 5 bases. V lost 2 bases to trimming and J lost 4 bases, with 6 bases between them. The length of the CDR3 is 12 residues. CDR1 is MDHEN and CDR2 is SYDVKM in the germline V gene. CDR3 amino acids: CASSLRTYEQYF. CDR3 nucleotide sequence: TGTGCCAGCAGTTTAAGGACTTACGAGCAGTACTTC. Full variable domain (missing parts from reference TRBV28 and TRBJ2-7): DVKVTQSSRYLVKRTGEKVFLECVQDMDHENMFWYRQDPGLGLRLIYFSYDVKMKEKGDIPEGYSVSREKKERFSLILESASTNQTSMYLCASSLRTYEQYFGPGTRLTVT.

In the case of this clone: In the same sample, other DNA sequences code for this CDR3. The chain uses TRBV28 and TRBJ1-4; a possible D gene is TRBD1 (5 bases). Trimming removed 4 bases at V and 8 bases at J, with 8 bases between. Germline loops: CDR1 MDHEN, CDR2 SYDVKM. CDR3 length: 12 residues. For the CDR3, the DNA is TGTGCCAGCAGTTGGCAGGGCGAAAAACTGTTTTTT. Its translation: CASSWQGEKLFF.